These T cell receptor beta chains were read from a single sample in a study of T cell repertoires in cytomegalovirus infection. TCRdb analysed the reads with MiXCR anew, one entry per CDR3 protein. The top ten hold roughly 15% of the sample, which has some 500,000 distinct CDR3 sequences, 33% seen once. Their antigens are not known. The sequencing used cultured PBMCs, collected from culture after CMV antigen stimulation. These receptors all come from a human donor in good health (CMV status not recorded). Some clones in this sample may be carry-over from other donors' samples. The CDR3 runs from the conserved cysteine through the conserved F or W. Each record gives: V gene, D gene, J gene, clone size, CDR3 DNA, CDR3 protein. The D gene is left open where the match is weak. Only some rows state a clone size, as once, few, many or a class for expanded clones.

v_gene: TRBV7-6; d_gene: NA; j_gene: TRBJ2-7; abundance: many; CDR3nt: TGTGCCAGCAGCCCCGGGAAACGCTACGAGCAGTACTTC; CDR3aa: CASSPGKRYEQYF
v_gene: TRBV2; d_gene: TRBD1; j_gene: TRBJ2-1; abundance: NA; CDR3nt: TGTGCCAGAGGGACAGTCCACCGCAATGAGCAGTTCTTC; CDR3aa: CARGTVHRNEQFF
v_gene: TRBV12-3/TRBV12-4; d_gene: NA; j_gene: TRBJ2-1; abundance: NA; CDR3nt: TGTGCCAGCAGTTTGCTAGCCGGGGGAGAGCAGTTCTTC; CDR3aa: CASSLLAGGEQFF
v_gene: TRBV7-2; d_gene: TRBD1; j_gene: TRBJ1-2; abundance: few; CDR3nt: TGTGCCAGCAGCTTAGATCAGGGGGGAGGTGGCTACACCTTC; CDR3aa: CASSLDQGGGGYTF
v_gene: TRBV7-2; d_gene: NA; j_gene: TRBJ1-5; abundance: many; CDR3nt: TGTGCCAGCAGCCCCTGGGGGGCCTCCAATCAGCCCCAGCATTTT; CDR3aa: CASSPWGASNQPQHF
v_gene: TRBV20-1; d_gene: NA; j_gene: TRBJ2-7; abundance: NA; CDR3nt: TGCGGTGCTAGAGATCTTGGAGAGGTCTACGAGCAGTACTTC; CDR3aa: CGARDLGEVYEQYF
v_gene: TRBV7-2; d_gene: TRBD1; j_gene: TRBJ1-5; abundance: NA; CDR3nt: TGTGCCAGCAGCTGGGGACAGGGTCTGAATCAGCCCCAGCATTTT; CDR3aa: CASSWGQGLNQPQHF
v_gene: TRBV7-2; d_gene: NA; j_gene: TRBJ1-1; abundance: many; CDR3nt: TGTGCCAGCAGCACCCTCCGGACCGACACTGAAGCTTTCTTT; CDR3aa: CASSTLRTDTEAFF
v_gene: TRBV11-2; d_gene: TRBD2; j_gene: TRBJ2-3; abundance: NA; CDR3nt: TGTGCCAGCAGCCGAGGAGCGGGAGGAGCCACAGATACGCAGTATTTT; CDR3aa: CASSRGAGGATDTQYF
v_gene: TRBV12-3/TRBV12-4; d_gene: NA; j_gene: TRBJ2-6; abundance: NA; CDR3nt: TGTGCCAGCAGTTTCTGGGGGGGCCGGGGCTCTGGGGCCAACGTCCTGACTTTC; CDR3aa: CASSFWGGRGSGANVLTF
v_gene: TRBV18; d_gene: NA; j_gene: TRBJ2-3; abundance: NA; CDR3nt: TGTGCCAGCTCGGACAAGAGCACAGATACGCAGTATTTT; CDR3aa: CASSDKSTDTQYF
v_gene: TRBV11-2; d_gene: TRBD2; j_gene: TRBJ2-1; abundance: NA; CDR3nt: TGTGCCAGCAGCGGTGGCGGGAGGTCAAAGTACAATGAGCAGTTCTTC; CDR3aa: CASSGGGRSKYNEQFF
v_gene: TRBV11-2; d_gene: NA; j_gene: TRBJ1-1; abundance: few; CDR3nt: TGTGCCAGCAGCTTAGCAGCAGGGAAGGGAACTGAAGCTTTCTTT; CDR3aa: CASSLAAGKGTEAFF
v_gene: TRBV6-6; d_gene: NA; j_gene: TRBJ2-3; abundance: few; CDR3nt: TGTGCCAGCAGTTCTAACAGGGCGACAGATACGCAGTATTTT; CDR3aa: CASSSNRATDTQYF
v_gene: TRBV18; d_gene: NA; j_gene: TRBJ1-2; abundance: NA; CDR3nt: TGTGCCAGCTCAGGTGACTATGGCTACACCTTC; CDR3aa: CASSGDYGYTF
v_gene: TRBV7-8; d_gene: NA; j_gene: TRBJ2-3; abundance: few; CDR3nt: TGTGCCAGCAGCTTAGTTGGCGGGGCTAGCACAGATACGCAGTATTTT; CDR3aa: CASSLVGGASTDTQYF
v_gene: TRBV24-1; d_gene: NA; j_gene: TRBJ2-5; abundance: few; CDR3nt: TGTGCCACCAGTAGTAGTCAAGAGACCCAGTACTTC; CDR3aa: CATSSSQETQYF
v_gene: TRBV19; d_gene: NA; j_gene: TRBJ2-6; abundance: NA; CDR3nt: TGTGCCAGTAGTGTAGGGGACTCTGGGGCCAACGTCCTGACTTTC; CDR3aa: CASSVGDSGANVLTF
v_gene: TRBV11-3; d_gene: NA; j_gene: TRBJ1-1; abundance: many; CDR3nt: TGTGCCAGCAGCTTATTCTCGGCGGAGAACACTGAAGCTTTCTTT; CDR3aa: CASSLFSAENTEAFF
v_gene: TRBV7-2; d_gene: TRBD1; j_gene: TRBJ1-1; abundance: many; CDR3nt: TGTGCCAGCAGCTCCCGACAGGGGGCTAATGATGAAGCTTTCTTT; CDR3aa: CASSSRQGANDEAFF
v_gene: TRBV19; d_gene: NA; j_gene: TRBJ1-2; abundance: few; CDR3nt: TGTGCCAGTAATCCCCACAGGGAGAACTACTATGGCTACACCTTC; CDR3aa: CASNPHRENYYGYTF
v_gene: TRBV7-2; d_gene: NA; j_gene: TRBJ2-5; abundance: many; CDR3nt: TGTGCCAGCAGCCCACGCCCGGGCACCATCCAAGAGACCCAGTACTTC; CDR3aa: CASSPRPGTIQETQYF
v_gene: TRBV7-2; d_gene: NA; j_gene: TRBJ1-3; abundance: many; CDR3nt: TGTGCCAGCAGCTTAGGCAGGGAAGCGCGAAACACCATATATTTT; CDR3aa: CASSLGREARNTIYF
v_gene: TRBV7-2; d_gene: NA; j_gene: TRBJ1-3; abundance: few; CDR3nt: TGTGCCAGCAGCTTAAGGGAACGTGGAAACACCATATATTTT; CDR3aa: CASSLRERGNTIYF